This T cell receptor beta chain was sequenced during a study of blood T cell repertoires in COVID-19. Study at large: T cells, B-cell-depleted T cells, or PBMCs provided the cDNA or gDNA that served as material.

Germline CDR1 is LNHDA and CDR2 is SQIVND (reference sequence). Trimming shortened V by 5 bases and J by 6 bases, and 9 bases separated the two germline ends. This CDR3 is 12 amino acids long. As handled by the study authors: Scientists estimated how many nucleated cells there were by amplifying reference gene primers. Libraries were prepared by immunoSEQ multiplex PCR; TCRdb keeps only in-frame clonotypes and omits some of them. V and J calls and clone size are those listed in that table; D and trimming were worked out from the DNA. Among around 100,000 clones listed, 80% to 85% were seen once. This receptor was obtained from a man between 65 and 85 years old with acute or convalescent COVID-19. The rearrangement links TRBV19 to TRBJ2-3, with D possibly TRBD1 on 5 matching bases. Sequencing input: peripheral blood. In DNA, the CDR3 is TGTGCCAGTAGTGGGGCGTGGGATACGCAGTATTTT. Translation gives CASSGAWDTQYF.